This T cell receptor (beta chain) was identified in a study of cytomegalovirus exposure and HLA in healthy donors. Study as a whole: Both the 100 to 150 validation repertoires and the roughly 700 first-cohort repertoires used the same platform, as reported by a later analysis.

Overall study findings and caveats: A few CMV-associated chains proved CMV antigen-specific in vitro. Across donors, most TCRs were seen rarely, yet some public ones were widespread.

Sequencing was performed with immunoSEQ multiplex PCR; in TCRdb, only in-frame clones are kept and a portion is missing. The sample consists of roughly 56,000 clones, about 88% of them appearing once. This CDR3 spans 18 amino acids. The ends were cut back, 0 bases at V and 2 bases at J, with 20 bases in the middle. Germline values: CDR1 LNHDA, CDR2 SQIVND (reference sequence). As to this clone: The antigen is unknown.

The source is a young woman in good health and CMV-seronegative. Sequenced input: PBMCs. V and J are TRBV19 and TRBJ2-7, with D possibly being TRBD1 (6 bases). In nucleotides, the CDR3 is TGTGCCAGTAGTATAGATCCTTTTCGACCCTCAGGGGCCTACGAGCAGTACTTC. The encoded protein is CASSIDPFRPSGAYEQYF.